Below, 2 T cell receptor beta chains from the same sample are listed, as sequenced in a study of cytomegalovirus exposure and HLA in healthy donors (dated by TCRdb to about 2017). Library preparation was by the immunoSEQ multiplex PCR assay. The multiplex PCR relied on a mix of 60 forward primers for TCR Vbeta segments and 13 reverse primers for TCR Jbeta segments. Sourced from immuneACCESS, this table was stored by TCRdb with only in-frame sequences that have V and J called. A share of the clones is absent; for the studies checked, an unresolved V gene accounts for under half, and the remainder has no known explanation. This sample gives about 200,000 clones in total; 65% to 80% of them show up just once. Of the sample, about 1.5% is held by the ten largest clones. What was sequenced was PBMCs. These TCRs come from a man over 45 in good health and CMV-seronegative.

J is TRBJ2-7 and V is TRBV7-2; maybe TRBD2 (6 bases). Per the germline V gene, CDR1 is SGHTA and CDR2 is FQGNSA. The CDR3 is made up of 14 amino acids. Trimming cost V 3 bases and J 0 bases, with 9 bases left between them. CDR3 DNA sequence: TGTGCCAGCAGCTTCGCGGGGCCCTCCTACGAGCAGTACTTC. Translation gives CASSFAGPSYEQYF.

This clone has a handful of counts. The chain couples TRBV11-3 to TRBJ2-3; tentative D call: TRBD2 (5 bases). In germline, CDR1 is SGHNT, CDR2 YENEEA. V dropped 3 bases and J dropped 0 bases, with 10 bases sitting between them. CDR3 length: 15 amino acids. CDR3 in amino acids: CASSFGVVSTDTQYF. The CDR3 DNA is TGTGCCAGCAGCTTCGGGGTCGTTAGCACAGATACGCAGTATTTT.